These 22 T cell receptor beta chains were all obtained from the same sample, sequenced in a study of PD-1 blockade in classical Hodgkin lymphoma. Produced via immunoSEQ multiplex PCR; TCRdb's table is partial and in-frame only. The table records around 25,000 clones, approximately 70% of them present only once. The time point denotes: cycle 4 day 1 (C4D1), after more than 5 weeks of nivolumab. With no exception, relapse followed autologous stem cell transplantation in all patients, and brentuximab vedotin exposure varied. This specimen was peripheral blood mononuclear cells (PBMCs), taken before the fourth cycle of nivolumab. These receptors were taken from a human donor with classical Hodgkin lymphoma.

This clone was detected only a few times. Distinct nucleotide sequences in the sample also encode this CDR3. The chain combines TRBV5-6 with TRBJ1-1; TRBD1 is a possible D gene (5 bases). The CDR3 spans 13 residues. The V and J ends lost 0 bases and 8 bases respectively, with 11 bases between them. The germline V gene encodes CDR1 SGHDT and CDR2 YYEEEE. The CDR3 loop reads CASSLGGTREAFF. CDR3 DNA sequence: TGTGCCAGCAGCTTGGGAGGGACTAGGGAAGCTTTCTTT. Looking up the rest from reference TRBV5-6 and TRBJ1-1 gives the full variable domain: DAGVTQSPTHLIKTRGQQVTLRCSPKSGHDTVSWYQQALGQGPQFIFQYYEEEERQRGNFPDRFSGHQFPNYSSELNVNALLLGDSALYLCASSLGGTREAFFGQGTRLTVV.

This clone was counted a few times. J is TRBJ1-3 and V is TRBV20-1; D is undetermined. CDR1 is DFQATT and CDR2 is SNEGSKA in the germline V gene (reference sequence). Trimming removed 6 bases at V and 4 bases at J, with 7 bases between. This CDR3 contains 11 residues. CDR3 sequence (DNA): TGCAGTGCCAGTGGAGGAAACACCATATATTTT. Translating it yields CSASGGNTIYF.

This clone was recorded a few times. The CDR3 loop reads CATHPDLTQPQHF. DNA for the CDR3: TGTGCAACCCATCCCGACTTGACTCAGCCCCAGCATTTT. This chain joins TRBV6-6 and TRBJ1-5; no clear D. The CDR3 has 13 residues. Germline V gene sequence: CDR1 MNHNY, CDR2 SVGAGI (reference sequence).

Details on this clone: Relative to the germline gene, one junction end is altered; a read error may explain this. The V and J genes are TRBV10-1 and TRBJ1-2; D remains unclear. Germline V gene data show CDR1 as WNHNN and CDR2 as SYGVQD (reference sequence). This CDR3 contains 11 residues. The DNA of the CDR3 is TGTGGGAGCGGGGTTCGATATGGCTACACCTTC. Amino acids: CGSGVRYGYTF.

This rearrangement joins TRBV7-2 to TRBJ2-5; D perhaps matches TRBD2 (7 bases). Trimming removed 1 base at V and 5 bases at J, with 14 bases between. CDR3 length: 15 residues. CDR1 is SGHTA and CDR2 is FQGNSA in the germline V gene. Written as DNA, the CDR3 is TGTGCCAGCAGCTTAGGTTTACGGGGGGCGGAGACCCAGTACTTC. Translated, it gives CASSLGLRGAETQYF.

The CDR3 reads CASSLREGNSPLHF. CDR3 in DNA: TGTGCCAGCAGTTTACGGGAGGGAAATTCACCCCTCCACTTT. The rearrangement uses TRBV27 and TRBJ1-6; D is uncertain. This CDR3 is 14 amino acids long. The V end was cut by 2 bases, the J end by 7 bases, with 9 bases between. Per germline, CDR1 MNHEY and CDR2 SMNVEV (reference sequence).

This clone was seen a few times. The chain recombines TRBV19 with TRBJ1-2; 12 bases align to TRBD1. V gave up 8 bases and J gave up 4 bases; unmatched junction bases: 8. CDR3 length equals 15 residues. Germline V lookup: CDR1 LNHDA, CDR2 SQIVND (reference sequence). In DNA form, the CDR3 reads TGTGCCAGTTGCCCAGGGACAGGGGGCGGCTATGGCTACACCTTC. This sequence encodes CASCPGTGGGYGYTF.

This clone was picked up a small number of times. The chain recombines TRBV11-3 with TRBJ2-1, with D possibly matching TRBD2 (5 bases). In germline, CDR1 is SGHNT, CDR2 YENEEA. Trimming left V 3 bases short and J 4 bases short, with 13 bases between. The CDR3 is 15 residues long. CDR3 region: CASSLGNRDYNEQFF. In DNA, the CDR3 is TGTGCCAGCAGCTTGGGAAACCGGGATTACAATGAGCAGTTCTTC.

J is TRBJ2-3 and V is TRBV5-1; D tentatively reads TRBD1 or TRBD2 (5 bases each). Trimming removed 0 bases from V and 6 bases from J, with 14 bases in between. The germline V gene encodes CDR1 SGHRS and CDR2 YFSETQ. CDR3 size: 15 residues. CDR3 DNA sequence: TGCGCCAGCAGCTTGGGGATCCGAGGGACGGATACGCAGTATTTT. It is translated as CASSLGIRGTDTQYF.

The chain carries TRBV12-5 and TRBJ1-2; D is unresolved. V lost 0 bases and J lost 2, with 16 bases in between. Looked up from germline, CDR1 is LGHNT and CDR2 is FRNRAP. The CDR3 runs 17 residues. The CDR3 bases are TGTGCTAGTGGTTTGGTACTAGCGGCCTCACTCAACTATGGCTACACCTTC. Its translation: CASGLVLAASLNYGYTF.

This clone was seen at least ten times. The chain has TRBV6-4 and TRBJ2-7, with D possibly matching TRBD2 (5 bases). The V end lost 5 bases, the J end lost 3 bases, and 11 bases lay between the germline ends. Germline V CDR1 and CDR2: MRHNA, SNTAGT. This CDR3 contains 13 residues. Here the CDR3 reads CASSYGENYEQYV. DNA of the CDR3: TGTGCCAGCAGTTACGGGGAAAACTACGAGCAGTACGTC.

The chain joins TRBV5-4 to TRBJ2-7, with 7 bases lining up with TRBD2. Per the germline V gene, CDR1 is SGHNT and CDR2 is YYREEE (reference sequence). The CDR3 sequence is 15 residues long. The V segment lost 4 bases and the J segment 2 bases; nucleotides outside the gene matches: 9. CDR3 in DNA: TGTGCCAGCAGCGCCGCTGGGAGGGCCCCCTACGAGCAGTACTTC. Amino acids: CASSAAGRAPYEQYF.

V gene TRBV9 combines with J gene TRBJ1-3; the D is unclear. CDR3 length equals 12 residues. Deletions cut 6 bases from V and 2 bases from J, with 6 bases between. CDR1 and CDR2 from the germline V gene are SGDLS and YYNGEE. The CDR3 loop reads CASKGPGNTIYF. CDR3 bases: TGTGCCAGCAAAGGCCCTGGAAACACCATATATTTT.

The chain uses TRBV6-6 and TRBJ1-1; D is unresolved. Germline-derived CDR1 and CDR2 are MNHNY and SVGAGI (reference sequence). V was clipped by 7 bases and J by 0 bases, with 18 bases between them. The CDR3 sequence is 16 residues long. In DNA form, the CDR3 reads TGTGCCAGCAAGAACACCCACCGGCGATTGAACACTGAAGCTTTCTTT. This gives the protein CASKNTHRRLNTEAFF.

This clone appeared once. This CDR3 reads CASSLGTGYIEKLFF. CDR3 DNA: TGCGCCAGCAGCTTGGGGACAGGGTATATTGAAAAACTGTTTTTT. The V call is TRBV5-1, the J call TRBJ1-4; 8 nucleotides match TRBD1. Germline V gives CDR1 SGHRS, CDR2 YFSETQ. With 0 bases clipped from V and 7 bases from J, the junction kept 5 bases outside the gene matches. CDR3 length: 15 amino acids.

The chain uses TRBV30 and TRBJ1-2; D call uncertain. The CDR3 totals 15 residues. The germline CDR1 and CDR2 sequences are GTSNPN and SVGIG (reference sequence). The V end lost 0 bases, the J end lost 0 bases, and 11 bases lay between the germline ends. CDR3 in amino acids: CAWSVAGRTNYGYTF. In DNA form, the CDR3 reads TGTGCCTGGAGTGTCGCGGGCCGTACTAACTATGGCTACACCTTC.

The chain employs TRBV19 and TRBJ1-5; 10 nucleotides agree with TRBD1. V gave up 6 bases and J gave up 2 bases; unmatched junction bases: 4. Germline lookup yields CDR1 LNHDA and CDR2 SQIVND (reference sequence). This CDR3 is 15 amino acids long. As DNA, the CDR3 is TGTGCCAGTAGATCCGGGACAGGGGGCAATCAGCCCCAGCATTTT. It is translated as CASRSGTGGNQPQHF.

This chain uses TRBV21-1 with TRBJ2-7; TRBD1, the table's D call, was not compared with the DNA. TRBV21-1 corresponds to a pseudogene. The CDR3 contains 14 residues. This chain's CDR3 is CASSKVTGHNEQYV. CDR3 nucleotide sequence: TGTGCCAGCAGCAAAGTAACAGGGCATAACGAGCAGTACGTC.

The chain employs TRBV6-1 and TRBJ1-5; D gene ambiguous. The V gene's germline CDR1 is MNHNS and CDR2 SASEGT. CDR3 length: 13 residues. The V end was cut by 3 bases, the J end by 12 bases, with 15 bases between. The chain's CDR3 is CASSDPVTFLQHF. The DNA of the CDR3 is TGTGCCAGCAGTGACCCGGTTACCTTTCTCCAGCATTTT.

The chain has TRBV30 and TRBJ1-5; 7 nucleotides align to TRBD1. The CDR3 contains 14 residues. The junction had 9 bases not matched to a gene; V was cut back by 6 bases and J by 4 bases. The V gene's germline CDR1 is GTSNPN and CDR2 SVGIG (reference sequence). The DNA for the CDR3 is TGTGCCTGTGCCCCAGGGGGATTGAATCAGCCCCAGCATTTT. Amino acid sequence: CACAPGGLNQPQHF. The full variable domain, with the rest looked up from reference TRBV30 and TRBJ1-5, is SQTIHQWPATLVQPVGSPLSLECTVEGTSNPNLYWYRQAAGRGLQLLFYSVGIGQISSEVPQNLSASRPQDRQFILSSKKLLLSDSGFYLCACAPGGLNQPQHFGDGTRLSIL.

CDR3 protein: CASNQITGAIGEQYV. The CDR3 DNA is TGTGCCAGCAACCAAATAACAGGGGCGATCGGCGAGCAGTACGTC. The gene calls are TRBV6-1 and TRBJ2-7, with 7 bases that match TRBD1. The CDR3 extends over 15 amino acids. CDR1 is MNHNS and CDR2 is SASEGT in the germline V gene. J gave up 6 bases and V 7 bases, and 15 bases lay outside the gene matches.

By share of the sample, this clone is medium-sized. In the same sample, other DNA sequences code for this CDR3. The V and J genes are TRBV18 and TRBJ2-2; 9 bases fit TRBD1. Germline V CDR1 and CDR2: KGHSH, LQKENI. This CDR3 region has 16 residues. J lost 4 bases, V lost 3 bases, and 6 bases had no gene match. The CDR3 region is CASSPSGQGSTGELFF. In DNA, the CDR3 is TGTGCCAGCTCACCTTCGGGACAGGGCAGCACCGGGGAGCTGTTTTTT.